The following is a T cell receptor (beta chain) sequence with its context. Each CDR3 protein is one row after TCRdb ran MiXCR on the RT-PCR reads. The sample has about 570,000 distinct CDR3 sequences, about 11% seen once. The CDR3 covers 16 residues. The germline V gene encodes CDR1 MNHNS and CDR2 SASEGT. The ends lost 7 bases at V and 4 bases at J; junction bases unmatched: 13. These data are taken from a study of response to subunit inactivated influenza vaccine. This sample also appeared in a second study, on T cells expressing NK-cell markers. This second study notes: With UMIs, 5'RACE template switching was used to make TCR beta cDNA.

The V and J genes are TRBV6-1 and TRBJ2-3; 8 bases are shared with TRBD2. The material sequenced was PBMCs from blood, taken on the day of vaccination. This TCR was sampled from a man aged 45-60 years who received an inactivated influenza vaccine. CDR3 protein: CASTLQSGRVPDTQYF. The CDR3 DNA reads as TGTGCCAGCACTCTGCAGAGCGGGAGAGTCCCAGATACGCAGTATTTT.